A selection of T cell receptor beta chains follows, all from one sample in a study of CD8 T cells in Susac syndrome. Each CDR3 protein gets one entry after TCRdb re-called the immunoSEQ multiplex PCR reads with MiXCR. The sample contains some 180,000 distinct CDR3 sequences, around 93% of which appear only once. The sequencing sample was made of CD4+ T cells from PBMCs. The origin of the receptors is a human donor in good health. The CDR3 runs from the conserved cysteine through the conserved F or W. The D gene is left open where the match is weak. Some rows have no size entry. The others give once, few or many, or a class for an expanded clone.

J gene	clone size	D gene	V gene	CDR3 protein	CDR3 DNA
TRBJ2-1	NA	TRBD2	TRBV5-6	CASSLVSGTMGNEQFF	TGTGCCAGCAGCTTGGTCTCCGGGACTATGGGAAATGAGCAGTTCTTC
TRBJ2-6	NA	TRBD1	TRBV28	CASSLTGTGIGANVLTF	TGTGCCAGCAGTTTAACCGGGACAGGAATTGGGGCCAACGTCCTGACTTTC
TRBJ2-3	NA	NA	TRBV20-1	CSAPRLGTDTQYF	TGCAGTGCTCCCCGCCTGGGGACAGATACGCAGTATTTT
TRBJ1-5	NA	NA	TRBV7-2	CASSLAGGETQHF	TGTGCCAGCAGCTTAGCGGGCGGTGAGACCCAGCATTTT
TRBJ2-3	NA	TRBD2	TRBV29-1	CSVYPSGVGTDTQYF	TGCAGCGTGTACCCCAGCGGGGTAGGCACAGATACGCAGTATTTT
TRBJ1-5	NA	TRBD1	TRBV7-2	CASSPQGGNQPQHF	TGTGCCAGCAGCCCCCAGGGGGGCAATCAGCCCCAGCATTTT
TRBJ2-5	once	NA	TRBV7-8	CASSSKGLALSSETQYF	TGTGCCAGCAGTTCCAAGGGATTAGCCCTATCCTCAGAGACCCAGTACTTC
TRBJ1-6	NA	TRBD1	TRBV29-1	CSVDVGDSSPLHF	TGCAGCGTTGATGTAGGGGACAGTTCACCCCTCCACTTT
TRBJ1-2	NA	TRBD1	TRBV5-1	CASSLRTGSIDYGYTF	TGCGCCAGCAGTTTGCGGACAGGGTCGATAGACTATGGCTACACCTTC
TRBJ2-3	NA	NA	TRBV5-1	CASSLDQGTDTQYF	TGCGCCAGCAGCTTGGACCAGGGCACAGATACGCAGTATTTT
TRBJ1-2	NA	NA	TRBV14	CASSADRNYGYTF	TGTGCCAGCAGCGCTGACAGAAACTATGGCTACACCTTC
TRBJ1-1	once	NA	TRBV4-2	CASSPQADFTEAFF	TGTGCCAGCAGCCCCCAAGCCGATTTCACTGAAGCTTTCTTT
TRBJ2-2	NA	NA	TRBV6-4	CASSIRDTGELFF	TGTGCCAGCAGTATCAGGGACACCGGGGAGCTGTTTTTT
TRBJ2-1	NA	TRBD1	TRBV9	CASSVGDRGAYNEQFF	TGTGCCAGCAGCGTAGGGGACAGGGGGGCCTACAATGAGCAGTTCTTC
TRBJ2-1	NA	TRBD1	TRBV24-1	CATSDLRQGAGNEQFF	TGTGCCACCAGTGATTTGCGGCAGGGGGCCGGCAATGAGCAGTTCTTC
TRBJ1-4	NA	NA	TRBV28	CASSLSSKKLFF	TGTGCCAGCAGTTTATCGTCCAAAAAACTGTTTTTT
TRBJ2-6	NA	NA	TRBV5-1	CASSLNGAGANVLTF	TGCGCCAGCAGCCTGAACGGGGCCGGGGCCAACGTCCTGACTTTC
TRBJ1-2	NA	TRBD1	TRBV7-9	CASTTWTGMEDGYTF	TGTGCCAGCACCACCTGGACAGGGATGGAGGATGGCTACACCTTC
TRBJ1-1	NA	TRBD1	TRBV20-1	CSATRDRVSRAFF	TGCAGTGCTACCCGGGACAGGGTGAGTCGAGCTTTCTTT
TRBJ2-1	NA	TRBD1	TRBV15	CATSSWEQGVSEQFF	TGTGCCACCAGCAGTTGGGAACAGGGGGTCAGTGAGCAGTTCTTC
TRBJ1-1	NA	NA	TRBV6-2/TRBV6-3	CASSPYALGGTFF	TGTGCCAGCAGCCCCTACGCCCTTGGGGGGACTTTCTTT
TRBJ2-4	NA	NA	TRBV29-1	CSVLPARTAKNIQYF	TGCAGCGTTCTACCGGCGCGAACGGCCAAAAACATTCAGTACTTC
TRBJ2-1	NA	TRBD2	TRBV12-3/TRBV12-4	CASSRLAGVRYNEQFF	TGTGCCAGCAGTCGACTAGCGGGGGTCCGATACAATGAGCAGTTCTTC